These 26 T cell receptor beta chains originate from one sample sequenced in a study of response to subunit inactivated influenza vaccine. TCRdb fed the RT-PCR reads into MiXCR, producing one record per CDR3 protein. The table records just under 550,000 distinct CDR3 sequences, roughly 25% of them present only once. The same specimen was also included in a second study, on T cells expressing NK-cell markers. That work contributes: 5'RACE template switching with UMIs generated TCR beta cDNA.

The sequencing here drew on CD4+ T cells sorted from PBMCs, taken roughly 12 days after vaccination. The receptors shown here come from a man aged 45 to 65 who received an inactivated influenza vaccine.

This clonotype was picked up a small number of times. The chain couples TRBV20-1 to TRBJ2-2, with D possibly matching TRBD1 (5 bases). Germline CDR1 reads DFQATT; CDR2 reads SNEGSKA (reference sequence). The V and J ends lost 2 bases and 1 base respectively, with 11 bases between them. The CDR3 consists of 15 residues. Here the CDR3 reads CSARRGQMNTGELFF. The CDR3 region has the DNA TGCAGTGCTAGAAGGGGTCAGATGAACACCGGGGAGCTGTTTTTT.

The sample holds a few counts of this clonotype. V and J are TRBV3-1 and TRBJ2-7; TRBD2 agrees at 12 bases. The CDR3 sequence is 15 residues long. Trimming cost V 6 bases and J 6 bases; bases outside gene matches: 9. CDR1 is LGHDT and CDR2 is YNNKEL in the germline V gene (reference sequence). As DNA, the CDR3 is TGTGCCAGCAGGCTGACTAGCGGGAGTTCGGGCGAGCAGTACTTC. This encodes CASRLTSGSSGEQYF.

The V call is TRBV5-1, the J call TRBJ2-3, with D maybe TRBD1 (5 bases). The CDR3 totals 14 residues. With 3 bases removed from V and 6 bases from J, the gap between germline ends came to 14 bases. Germline lookup yields CDR1 SGHRS and CDR2 YFSETQ. The CDR3 spells CASSWIGDTDTQYF. The CDR3 nucleotides are TGCGCCAGCAGCTGGATAGGGGATACGGATACGCAGTATTTT. Full variable domain (remainder filled in from reference TRBV5-1 and TRBJ2-3): KAGVTQTPRYLIKTRGQQVTLSCSPISGHRSVSWYQQTPGQGLQFLFEYFSETQRNKGNFPGRFSGRQFSNSRSEMNVSTLELGDSALYLCASSWIGDTDTQYFGPGTRLTVL.

This clonotype was counted at least ten times. For the CDR3, the DNA is TGTGCCAGCAGCTTAGAAGTAGATACGCAGTATTTT. This codes for CASSLEVDTQYF. The chain joins TRBV7-2 to TRBJ2-3; no clear D. This CDR3 has 12 residues. The germline V gene encodes CDR1 SGHTA and CDR2 FQGNSA. V lost 1 base and J 5 bases, leaving 4 bases between the germline ends.

This clonotype was seen many times. The rearrangement links TRBV18 to TRBJ2-7, with D unclear. V was clipped by 0 bases and J by 2 bases, with 8 bases between them. Germline V gene data show CDR1 as KGHSH and CDR2 as LQKENI. This CDR3 is 14 amino acids long. The CDR3 is CASSPPSRAYEQYF. The DNA of the CDR3 is TGTGCCAGCTCACCACCGAGCAGAGCCTACGAGCAGTACTTC.

The chain recombines TRBV29-1 with TRBJ2-7; 9 bases align to TRBD1. Per germline, CDR1 SQVTM and CDR2 ANQGSEA. Germline trimming cut 6 bases from V and 0 bases from J; bases unmatched to any gene: 9. This CDR3 is built from 15 residues. CDR3 sequence: CSVTLGTGRSYEQYF. CDR3 nucleotide sequence: TGCAGCGTAACTCTCGGGACAGGGCGCTCCTACGAGCAGTACTTC.

The chain employs TRBV10-3 and TRBJ2-5, with 8 positions matching TRBD1. Germline V lookup: CDR1 ENHRY, CDR2 SYGVKD. The J segment lost 4 bases and the V segment lost 10 bases, leaving 5 bases of the junction unmatched. The CDR3 loop spans 12 amino acids. The CDR3 spells CATSDRGETQYF. In nucleotides, the CDR3 is TGTGCCACCTCTGACAGGGGAGAGACCCAGTACTTC.

The rearrangement uses TRBV4-2 and TRBJ2-1; no firm D call. The CDR3 spans 13 residues. V gave up 8 bases and J gave up 12 bases, with 20 bases separating them. Germline lookup yields CDR1 LGHNA and CDR2 YNFKEQ. As DNA, the CDR3 is TGTGCCAGCGGCCCTGGGCTCCTCTGCTGGCAGTTCTTC. It encodes CASGPGLLCWQFF.

There are a few counts of this clonotype. The chain is built from TRBV12-3 or TRBV12-4 and TRBJ1-1; D is undetermined. Trimming stripped 2 bases from V and 8 bases from J, with 6 bases between. There are 11 residues in the CDR3. DNA of the CDR3: TGTGCCAGCAGTTTATTCTACGAAGCTTTCTTT. This codes for CASSLFYEAFF.

This clonotype turned up a few times. This chain joins TRBV4-1 and TRBJ2-1, with 11 bases identical to TRBD2. Per germline, CDR1 MGHRA and CDR2 YSYEKL. The CDR3 length is 16 residues. The trim removed 3 bases at V and 8 bases at J, leaving 9 bases unmatched. The CDR3 reads CASSQISGGAGYEQFF. Written as DNA, the CDR3 is TGCGCCAGCAGCCAGATTAGCGGGGGGGCCGGTTATGAGCAGTTCTTC.

A few counts support this clonotype. This chain links TRBV19 with TRBJ1-2; D remains unclear. Germline lookup yields CDR1 LNHDA and CDR2 SQIVND (reference sequence). Trimming removed 6 bases from V and 2 bases from J, with 16 bases in between. CDR3 length: 15 amino acids. CDR3 residues: CASSPTWTGNYGYTF. The CDR3, as DNA: TGTGCCAGTAGCCCTACCTGGACGGGGAACTATGGCTACACCTTC.

This clonotype was picked up a small number of times. The V call is TRBV4-3, the J call TRBJ2-1, with D tentatively TRBD2 (5 bases). Trimming stripped 4 bases from V and 7 bases from J, with 11 bases between. The CDR3 covers 13 residues. Per the germline V gene, CDR1 is LGHNA and CDR2 is YSLEER. The CDR3, as DNA: TGCGCCAGCAGCCCAGGACTGTTAAATGAGCAGTTCTTC. Its translation: CASSPGLLNEQFF.

The chain employs TRBV20-1 and TRBJ2-1; the D gene could be TRBD1 or TRBD2 (6 bases each). The CDR3 sequence is 13 residues long. Germline CDR1 reads DFQATT; CDR2 reads SNEGSKA (reference sequence). CDR3 sequence (DNA): TGCAGCGGACCTAAACAGGGAGGACATGAGCAGTTCTTC. This codes for CSGPKQGGHEQFF.

V is TRBV19 and J is TRBJ2-1, with D unclear. Germline V gives CDR1 LNHDA, CDR2 SQIVND (reference sequence). CDR3 length: 14 amino acids. The V end was cut by 5 bases, the J end by 9 bases, with 17 bases between. The CDR3 nucleotides are TGTGCCAGTAGTGTCCCCCCGGGCCGCGGTGAGCAGTTCTTC. It translates to CASSVPPGRGEQFF.

This clonotype was seen ten or more times. The chain recombines TRBV11-2 with TRBJ2-3; 12 bases fit TRBD2. The CDR3 is 18 residues long. The germline V gene has CDR1 SGHAT and CDR2 FQNNGV. J gave up 3 bases and V 1 base, and 8 bases lay outside the gene matches. DNA for the CDR3: TGTGCCAGCAGCTTAGTAGTTACTAGCGGGAGGCTTACAGATACGCAGTATTTT. Its protein product is CASSLVVTSGRLTDTQYF. The whole variable domain, filled in from reference TRBV11-2 and TRBJ2-3, reads EAGVAQSPRYKIIEKRQSVAFWCNPISGHATLYWYQQILGQGPKLLIQFQNNGVVDDSQLPKDRFSAERLKGVDSTLKIQPAKLEDSAVYLCASSLVVTSGRLTDTQYFGPGTRLTVL.

This clonotype was found a few times. This chain connects TRBV6-1 to TRBJ2-1; TRBD2 might be the D (5 bases). Germline V gene data show CDR1 as MNHNS and CDR2 as SASEGT. Trimming cost V 8 bases and J 6 bases, with 14 bases left between them. The CDR3 is made up of 13 amino acids. The CDR3 loop reads CASRRDGFNEQFF. CDR3 nucleotides: TGTGCCAGCCGCCGGGATGGGTTCAATGAGCAGTTCTTC.

The J gene is TRBJ2-7, the V gene TRBV12-3 or TRBV12-4, with 8 nucleotides matching TRBD1. The CDR3 runs 15 residues. Germline trimming cut 2 bases from V and 4 bases from J; bases unmatched to any gene: 7. The CDR3 DNA follows: TGTGCCAGCAGTTTATATACAGGGGGTTTTTACGAGCAGTACTTC. It encodes CASSLYTGGFYEQYF.

The genes are TRBV27 and TRBJ2-3, with TRBD2 as a possible D gene (6 bases). With 0 bases removed from V and 6 bases from J, the gap between germline ends came to 16 bases. Germline V gene lookup returns CDR1 MNHEY and CDR2 SMNVEV (reference sequence). The length of the CDR3 is 16 residues. The CDR3 loop is CASSLSKRVGRDTQYF. The CDR3 DNA sequence: TGTGCCAGCAGTTTATCCAAGCGGGTCGGCCGGGATACGCAGTATTTT.

The J gene is TRBJ1-2, the V gene TRBV2, with no clear D. The CDR3 totals 12 residues. Germline assignment: CDR1 SNHLY and CDR2 FYNNEI. Trimming took 8 bases from V and 4 from J, leaving 11 bases between them. The CDR3 sequence: CASGSSIYGYTF. CDR3 DNA sequence: TGTGCCAGCGGGAGTAGTATCTATGGCTACACCTTC.

The sample holds a few counts of this clonotype. V is TRBV5-1 and J is TRBJ2-1; D is ambiguous. The germline V gene encodes CDR1 SGHRS and CDR2 YFSETQ. The CDR3 spans 15 residues. V was cut by 6 bases and J by 0 bases, with 13 bases left in between. CDR3 sequence (DNA): TGCGCCAGCAATTTCGGGCGGAGCTCCTACAATGAGCAGTTCTTC. Its translation: CASNFGRSSYNEQFF.

This chain links TRBV5-1 with TRBJ2-7; TRBD1 matches 8 bases. Germline V gives CDR1 SGHRS, CDR2 YFSETQ. The V segment lost 5 bases and the J segment 3 bases; nucleotides outside the gene matches: 7. This CDR3 contains 14 residues. CDR3 sequence: CASSPSDRVYEQYF. DNA for the CDR3: TGCGCCAGCAGTCCATCGGACAGGGTCTACGAGCAGTACTTC.

The V gene is TRBV5-4, the J gene TRBJ2-3, with TRBD2 matching over 10 bases. The CDR3 length is 16 residues. The germline V gene encodes CDR1 SGHNT and CDR2 YYREEE (reference sequence). The trim removed 1 base at V and 0 bases at J, leaving 2 bases unmatched. For the CDR3, the DNA is TGTGCCAGCAGCTTGACTAGCGGGACTAGCACAGATACGCAGTATTTT. It specifies CASSLTSGTSTDTQYF.

This clonotype was seen a few times. The chain couples TRBV16 to TRBJ2-3; no firm D call. CDR1 is KGHSY and CDR2 is FQNENV in the germline V gene. Trimming cost V 0 bases and J 4 bases, with 8 bases left between them. The CDR3 runs to 14 residues. This chain's CDR3 is CASSQSVFSDTQYF. In nucleotides, the CDR3 is TGTGCCAGCAGCCAATCGGTCTTCTCAGATACGCAGTATTTT.

This rearrangement joins TRBV5-1 to TRBJ2-1, with D tentatively TRBD2 (6 bases). Germline V lookup: CDR1 SGHRS, CDR2 YFSETQ. Trimming took off 4 bases at V and 2 bases at J, with 13 bases between the two ends. The CDR3 sequence is 15 residues long. CDR3 DNA: TGCGCCAGCAGCGTCGCTAGCGCTACCTACAATGAGCAGTTCTTC. It codes for CASSVASATYNEQFF.

The chain employs TRBV5-4 and TRBJ1-4; D remains ambiguous. The CDR3 covers 14 residues. The V gene's germline CDR1 is SGHNT and CDR2 YYREEE (reference sequence). Trimming left V 4 bases short and J 2 bases short, with 9 bases between. The CDR3 loop is CASSRTPTNEKLFF. The CDR3 DNA reads TGTGCCAGCAGCCGGACCCCCACTAATGAAAAACTGTTTTTT.

The chain combines TRBV4-3 with TRBJ2-1, with D uncertain. The CDR3 has 15 residues. Looked up from germline, CDR1 is LGHNA and CDR2 is YSLEER. V lost 3 bases and J 5 bases, leaving 14 bases between the germline ends. CDR3 loop: CASSHPGSDDNEQFF. The CDR3 DNA follows: TGCGCCAGCAGCCACCCGGGCTCCGACGACAATGAGCAGTTCTTC.